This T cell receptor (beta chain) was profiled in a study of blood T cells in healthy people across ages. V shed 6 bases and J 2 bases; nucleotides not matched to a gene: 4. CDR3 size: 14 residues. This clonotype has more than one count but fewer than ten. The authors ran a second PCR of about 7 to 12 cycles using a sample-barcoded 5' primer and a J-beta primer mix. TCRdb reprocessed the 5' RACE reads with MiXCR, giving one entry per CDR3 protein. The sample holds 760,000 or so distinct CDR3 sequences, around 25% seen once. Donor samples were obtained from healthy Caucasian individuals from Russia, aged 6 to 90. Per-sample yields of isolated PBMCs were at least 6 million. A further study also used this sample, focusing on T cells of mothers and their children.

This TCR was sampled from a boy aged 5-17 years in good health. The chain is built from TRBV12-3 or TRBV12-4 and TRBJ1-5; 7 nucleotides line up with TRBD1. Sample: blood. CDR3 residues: CASSPDRGNQPQHF. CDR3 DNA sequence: TGTGCCAGCAGCCCAGACAGGGGCAATCAGCCCCAGCATTTT.